These 21 T cell receptor beta chains were all obtained from the same sample, sequenced in a study of T cell changes during pregnancy in multiple sclerosis. The data were produced by immunoSEQ multiplex PCR, yet TCRdb's version contains in-frame clones alone and is incomplete. The sample shows roughly 89,000 clones, approximately 92% of them seen only once. Sample: peripheral blood, taken in the first trimester of pregnancy. The receptors shown here come from a female donor with multiple sclerosis, enrolled in a pregnancy study.

On this clone: The same CDR3 is also encoded by other DNA sequences in this sample. This sequence joins TRBV27 and TRBJ2-1, with D tentatively TRBD2 (5 bases). The CDR3 extends over 14 amino acids. Trimming took off 2 bases at V and 6 bases at J, with 11 bases between the two ends. Per germline, CDR1 MNHEY and CDR2 SMNVEV (reference sequence). The CDR3 nucleotides read TGTGCCAGCAGTTTAGGCCCTCGGGGCAATGAGCAGTTCTTC. It is translated as CASSLGPRGNEQFF.

The chain is built from TRBV5-8 and TRBJ2-4; D might be TRBD2 (7 bases). Trimming removed 0 bases from V and 1 base from J, with 14 bases in between. The CDR3 is 17 amino acids. In germline, CDR1 is SGHTS, CDR2 YDEGEE. The CDR3 DNA sequence: TGTGCCAGCAGCTTGGGGGGGGGCCAACTGGCCAAAAACATTCAGTACTTC. Its translation is CASSLGGGQLAKNIQYF.

With regard to this clone: The junction departs from the called germline gene at one end, perhaps through a read error. The J gene is TRBJ1-1, the V gene TRBV15, with 8 bases fitting TRBD1. The CDR3 contains 13 residues. Germline CDR1 and CDR2: LNHNV and YYDKDF (reference sequence). The DNA of the CDR3 is TGTGCCACCAGCGGAGACAGGGGCACTGAAGCTTTCTTT. This translates into CATSGDRGTEAFF.

The rearrangement links TRBV29-1 to TRBJ2-3; 10 positions agree with TRBD1. This CDR3 spans 14 amino acids. V trimming: 4 bases; J trimming: 5 bases; junction bases outside the gene matches: 6. The germline V gene has CDR1 SQVTM and CDR2 ANQGSEA. Written as DNA, the CDR3 is TGCAGCGTTGGCTCCGGGACAGGGGTAGATACGCAGTATTTT. This gives the protein CSVGSGTGVDTQYF.

The chain carries TRBV7-2 and TRBJ2-1; perhaps TRBD1 as D (6 bases). Germline loops: CDR1 SGHTA, CDR2 FQGNSA. V was trimmed by 4 bases and J by 1 base, leaving 11 bases between them. The CDR3 totals 15 residues. CDR3 nucleotides: TGTGCCAGCAGCTCCGGGACAAGTTCCTACAATGAGCAGTTCTTC. It translates to CASSSGTSSYNEQFF.

The chain couples TRBV19 to TRBJ1-5, with 9 bases fitting TRBD1. CDR3 length: 14 residues. In germline, CDR1 is LNHDA, CDR2 SQIVND (reference sequence). J was trimmed by 4 bases and V by 6 bases; bases with no gene match: 4. CDR3 in DNA: TGTGCCAGTAGAATGACAGGGGGAAATCAGCCCCAGCATTTT. This codes for CASRMTGGNQPQHF.

This sequence joins TRBV11-3 and TRBJ2-7; 10 nucleotides agree with TRBD2. V trimming: 5 bases; J trimming: 2 bases; junction bases outside the gene matches: 0. There are 13 residues in the CDR3. Germline CDR1 SGHNT, CDR2 YENEEA. For the CDR3, the DNA is TGTGCCAGCAGCCTAGCGGGGGCCTACGAGCAGTACTTC. Amino acid sequence: CASSLAGAYEQYF.

Only a few counts were recorded for this clone. The chain couples TRBV9 to TRBJ2-2; D uncertain. Germline CDR1 is SGDLS and CDR2 is YYNGEE. V was pared by 0 bases and J by 5 bases, with 5 bases between. The CDR3 is made up of 13 amino acids. CDR3 residues: CASSVALTGELFF. In nucleotides, the CDR3 is TGTGCCAGCAGCGTAGCTTTGACCGGGGAGCTGTTTTTT.

The V and J genes are TRBV2 and TRBJ2-3, with no clear D. This CDR3 has 11 residues. V was trimmed by 6 bases and J by 5 bases, leaving 6 bases between them. CDR1 SNHLY and CDR2 FYNNEI come from the germline V gene. The CDR3 spells CASRSGDTQYF. The CDR3 nucleotides are TGTGCCAGCAGATCAGGAGATACGCAGTATTTT.

V and J are TRBV5-6 and TRBJ2-5; TRBD1 matches 8 bases. Germline assignment: CDR1 SGHDT and CDR2 YYEEEE. CDR3 size: 16 residues. Germline trimming cut 4 bases from V and 5 bases from J; bases unmatched to any gene: 13. The CDR3 region is CASSPITGQGSETQYF. Written as DNA, the CDR3 is TGTGCCAGCAGCCCCATCACTGGACAGGGTAGCGAGACCCAGTACTTC.

The chain couples TRBV5-4 to TRBJ2-7, with 7 bases aligning to TRBD2. The CDR3 consists of 14 residues. After removal of 5 bases from V and 3 bases from J, the junction contained 8 bases not matched to a gene. Germline V gives CDR1 SGHNT, CDR2 YYREEE (reference sequence). Here the CDR3 DNA reads TGTGCCAGCAGTGGGGACTATTTGGGCTACGAGCAGTACTTC. Protein: CASSGDYLGYEQYF.

The chain is built from TRBV5-1 and TRBJ1-2; unclear D gene. CDR3 length: 15 amino acids. Trimming took 0 bases from V and 0 from J, leaving 9 bases between them. Germline V gene sequence: CDR1 SGHRS, CDR2 YFSETQ. The CDR3 sequence: CASSLGTPTNYGYTF. The CDR3 DNA sequence: TGCGCCAGCAGCTTGGGGACTCCCACTAACTATGGCTACACCTTC.

The chain links TRBV6-6 to TRBJ2-7; no definite D call. This CDR3 is 10 amino acids long. The ends were cut back, 8 bases at V and 12 bases at J, with 14 bases in the middle. Germline V gene lookup returns CDR1 MNHNY and CDR2 SVGAGI (reference sequence). CDR3 sequence (DNA): TGTGCCAGCGGCCCGCGCGGTAGGTACTTC. The encoded protein is CASGPRGRYF.

The rearrangement uses TRBV19 and TRBJ1-5, with D possibly TRBD1 on 5 matching bases. Germline values: CDR1 LNHDA, CDR2 SQIVND (reference sequence). The CDR3 is 16 amino acids. V lost 7 bases to trimming and J lost 1 base, with 17 bases between them. The CDR3 bases are TGTGCCAGTAACATAAAGGGGCAGAAAAGCAATCAGCCCCAGCATTTT. Translation gives CASNIKGQKSNQPQHF.

This clone was seen just once. J is TRBJ2-1 and V is TRBV7-9; D gene ambiguous. V was trimmed by 1 base and J by 12 bases, leaving 7 bases between them. Looked up from germline, CDR1 is SEHNR and CDR2 is FQNEAQ (reference sequence). There are 11 residues in the CDR3. The CDR3 is CASSLEPMQFF. CDR3 DNA sequence: TGTGCCAGCAGCTTAGAGCCGATGCAGTTCTTC.

This clone has at least ten counts. The V call is TRBV6-1, the J call TRBJ2-7; 7 bases fit TRBD2. Trimming cost V 8 bases and J 5 bases; bases outside gene matches: 15. CDR3 length: 15 residues. From germline, CDR1 is MNHNS and CDR2 SASEGT. CDR3 loop: CASVETGGRSDEQYF. CDR3 in DNA: TGTGCCAGCGTCGAAACGGGGGGACGTTCGGACGAGCAGTACTTC.

The rearrangement uses TRBV7-3 and TRBJ1-1; maybe TRBD1 (6 bases). The V gene lost 4 bases and the J gene lost 5 bases, with 11 bases spanning the gap. This CDR3 has 13 amino acids. Germline loops: CDR1 SGHTA, CDR2 FQGTGA. The CDR3 is CASSSGTGTEAFF. The DNA of the CDR3 is TGTGCCAGCAGCTCGGGAACAGGGACTGAAGCTTTCTTT. The full variable domain, with the rest looked up from reference TRBV7-3 and TRBJ1-1, is GAGVSQTPSNKVTEKGKYVELRCDPISGHTALYWYRQSLGQGPEFLIYFQGTGAADDSGLPNDRFFAVRPEGSVSTLKIQRTERGDSAVYLCASSSGTGTEAFFGQGTRLTVV.

J is TRBJ1-1 and V is TRBV7-3, with D perhaps matching TRBD1 (6 bases). Trimming took off 5 bases at V and 4 bases at J, with 20 bases between the two ends. The CDR3 consists of 16 residues. Per the germline V gene, CDR1 is SGHTA and CDR2 is FQGTGA. The CDR3 coding sequence is TGTGCCAGCAGCCCAATTGGGGGCACATCCGGCACTGAAGCTTTCTTT. Amino acid sequence: CASSPIGGTSGTEAFF.

V usage is TRBV4-1 and J usage is TRBJ2-5; TRBD1 might be the D (7 bases). The CDR3 contains 15 residues. Germline CDR1 is MGHRA and CDR2 is YSYEKL. V gave up 0 bases and J gave up 5 bases, with 13 bases separating them. CDR3 residues: CASSQEDRAGETQYF. In nucleotides, the CDR3 is TGCGCCAGCAGCCAAGAAGACAGGGCGGGGGAGACCCAGTACTTC.

This clone was detected once. J is TRBJ1-2 and V is TRBV6-1, with D perhaps matching TRBD1 (6 bases). Trimming cost V 2 bases and J 3 bases, with 7 bases left between them. Germline V CDR1 and CDR2: MNHNS, SASEGT. The CDR3 sequence is 13 residues long. CDR3 amino acids: CASSESGDYGYTF. As DNA, the CDR3 is TGTGCCAGCAGTGAATCAGGGGACTATGGCTACACCTTC.

This chain links TRBV10-3 with TRBJ1-6; 8 bases fit TRBD1. V trimming: 3 bases; J trimming: 10 bases; junction bases outside the gene matches: 8. The germline CDR1 and CDR2 sequences are ENHRY and SYGVKD. There are 15 residues in the CDR3. Here the CDR3 reads CAISEGRGPGSPLHF. CDR3 bases: TGTGCCATCAGTGAAGGCAGGGGGCCGGGATCACCCCTCCACTTT.